This T cell receptor beta chain was captured by sequencing in a study of T-cell reconstitution after alpha-beta-depleted transplantation in children. Findings and limits, study-wide: Several patients had high TCRbeta diversity at day 60; it came from surviving recipient T cells and thymic progenitors. Newly generated T cells supplied most T-cell counts and diversity one year post-transplant. As was reported, about two months after transplant, alpha-beta T cells came from several hundred expanded graft clones.

A TCRbeta library incorporating unique molecular identifiers was prepared. TCRdb processed the PCR reads anew with MiXCR; each CDR3 protein has one entry. The sample records 280,000 or so distinct CDR3 sequences, roughly 12% being singletons. The table lists this clonotype with many counts. Its antigen is still unknown. Source: peripheral blood, taken 180 days after TCRalphabeta/CD19-depleted stem cell transplant. The origin of this receptor is a male patient aged 2-15 years who had a stem cell transplant for chronic granulomatous disease, so the T cells may come from the graft donor.

The CDR3 here is CAWSVLGGTGPNEQFF. CDR3 DNA: TGTGCCTGGAGTGTACTCGGCGGGACAGGCCCTAATGAGCAGTTCTTC. J is TRBJ2-1 and V is TRBV30; 8 bases are shared with TRBD1. The CDR3 has 16 residues. Germline V gene lookup returns CDR1 GTSNPN and CDR2 SVGIG (reference sequence). Trimming at V came to 0 bases and at J to 7 bases, leaving 11 bases not matched to a gene. The full variable domain, in which reference TRBV30 and TRBJ2-1 provide the parts outside the CDR3, is SQTIHQWPATLVQPVGSPLSLECTVEGTSNPNLYWYRQAAGRGLQLLFYSVGIGQISSEVPQNLSASRPQDRQFILSSKKLLLSDSGFYLCAWSVLGGTGPNEQFFGPGTRLTVL.